A selection of T cell receptor beta chains follows, all from one sample in a study of blood T cell repertoires in COVID-19. Generated by immunoSEQ multiplex PCR, the TCRdb table keeps only in-frame clones and is missing some. The data hold about 250,000 clones, with 85% to 90% observed a single time. The sequenced material came from PBMCs or T cells enriched from blood (not recorded which). These receptors were taken from a man aged 35-49 years who had recovered from COVID-19. The CDR3 runs from the conserved cysteine through the conserved F or W. D genes are given only for firm matches. The listing skips clone size in some rows; elsewhere it reads once, few, many or a size class.

J gene,V gene,D gene,clone size,CDR3 DNA,CDR3 protein
TRBJ2-5,TRBV5-1,.,.,TGCGCCAGCACTAATCGTCGGGTTTTAGCGGAGACCCAGTACTTC,CASTNRRVLAETQYF
TRBJ2-7,TRBV4-1,TRBD1,.,TGCGCCAGCAGCCAACCCGGGACAGCCTACGAGCAGTACTTC,CASSQPGTAYEQYF
TRBJ2-3,TRBV5-1,.,.,TGCGCCAGCAGCTACTTACCCACAGATACGCAGTATTTT,CASSYLPTDTQYF
TRBJ2-3,TRBV5-5,TRBD2,.,TGTGCCAGCAGCTTGGTGGGTGGTCTAGCGGGTTTCTCGGATACGCAGTATTTT,CASSLVGGLAGFSDTQYF
TRBJ1-3,TRBV9,.,.,TGTGCCAGCAGCGTATCCTACAGGGTCTCTGGAAACACCATATATTTT,CASSVSYRVSGNTIYF
TRBJ2-3,TRBV14,TRBD2,.,TGTGCCAGCAGCCTAGCGGGGGGCGCAGATACGCAGTATTTT,CASSLAGGADTQYF
TRBJ2-7,TRBV18,TRBD1,.,TGTGCCAGCTCACCGCCGGGACAGGGATACTACGAGCAGTACTTC,CASSPPGQGYYEQYF
TRBJ1-2,TRBV6-5,TRBD1,.,TGTGCCAGCACCTACGGACAGGGAGGACTGCGTGGCTACACCTTC,CASTYGQGGLRGYTF
TRBJ2-5,TRBV7-9,TRBD1,.,TGTGCCAGCAGCCCGAAGGGCAGGGGGCAAGAGACCCAGTACTTC,CASSPKGRGQETQYF
TRBJ2-7,TRBV4-2,.,.,TGTGCCAGCAGCCAAGAATTGGGCGGGGTCTACGAGCAGTACTTC,CASSQELGGVYEQYF
TRBJ2-5,TRBV7-2,TRBD1,once,TGTGCCAGCAGTCTCGACAGGGCTACGGGGACCCAGTACTTC,CASSLDRATGTQYF
TRBJ2-5,TRBV19,TRBD2,.,TGTGCCAGTAGTATCAACCCCGCTAGCGGGGCCCAAGAGACCCAGTACTTC,CASSINPASGAQETQYF
TRBJ1-2,TRBV13,.,.,TGTGCCAGCAGCTCCCAGGACTATGGCTACACCTTC,CASSSQDYGYTF
TRBJ1-2,TRBV5-6,TRBD1,.,TGTGCCAGCAGCCGCCCGACAGGGAGCTATGGCTACACCTTC,CASSRPTGSYGYTF
TRBJ1-2,TRBV19,.,.,TGTGCCAGTAGTATGCTTCGGCAGGGAGGCGGCTACACCTTC,CASSMLRQGGGYTF
TRBJ2-7,TRBV25-1,TRBD2,.,TGTGCCAGTACTAGCGCCTACGAGCAGTACTTC,CASTSAYEQYF
TRBJ1-5,TRBV11-2,.,few,TGTGCCAGCAGCTTCGGGGGGATAGGGCCCCAGCATTTT,CASSFGGIGPQHF
TRBJ1-4,TRBV4-3,.,.,TGCGCCAGCAGCCAAGCCTTGAAGGGGGCTAATGAAAAACTGTTTTTT,CASSQALKGANEKLFF
TRBJ2-2,TRBV29-1,.,.,TGCAGCGTTGCAGGGCGTGCCACCGGGGAGCTGTTTTTT,CSVAGRATGELFF
TRBJ1-6,TRBV5-4,.,.,TGTGCCAGCAGTCTACAGGGAGACAATTCACCCCTCCACTTT,CASSLQGDNSPLHF
TRBJ2-3,TRBV7-6,.,.,TGTGCCAGCAGCTTAAGGAGGGGACAGTACACAGATACGCAGTATTTT,CASSLRRGQYTDTQYF
TRBJ2-2,TRBV27,.,.,TGTGCCAGCAGCAGACCGACAGGGAACACCGGGGAGCTGTTTTTT,CASSRPTGNTGELFF
TRBJ2-5,TRBV7-2,TRBD1,.,TGTGCCAGCAGCGTAGACAGGGACAAGACCCAGTACTTC,CASSVDRDKTQYF
TRBJ2-1,TRBV7-8,TRBD2,.,TGTGCCAGCAGCTTAGAATTAGCGGGAGATGCTGAGCAGTTCTTC,CASSLELAGDAEQFF
TRBJ1-1,TRBV30,.,.,TGTGCCTCAAGGACATATCGAGGTGAAGCTTTCTTT,CASRTYRGEAFF
TRBJ2-7,TRBV5-4,TRBD2,.,TGTGCCAGCAGTTTGACTAGCGGGAGGTCCTACGAGCAGTACTTC,CASSLTSGRSYEQYF
TRBJ2-7,TRBV6-5,TRBD2,.,TGTGCCAGCAGTTACAGCGGGGGGCTCTCCTACGAGCAGTACTTC,CASSYSGGLSYEQYF
TRBJ2-7,TRBV3-1/TRBV3-2,.,.,TGTGCCAGCAGCCAAGGGGCTTCCGCTTACTACGAGCAGTACTTC,CASSQGASAYYEQYF